The text below deals with one T cell receptor beta chain. Its antigen is not known. A clone one base away is much larger, so this may be a read error. More than 8.5 ml of fresh peripheral blood supplied the PBMCs. The germline gives CDR1 MNHEY, CDR2 SMNVEV (reference sequence). The CDR3 spans 15 residues. The sample belongs to a study of T cells in Graves' hyperthyroidism and ophthalmopathy. Amplified TCR beta CDR3 regions derived from RNA transcripts. The study used the HTBI primer set for a first-round RT-PCR of the TCR CDR3. TCRdb re-called the multiplex PCR reads through MiXCR, storing one row per CDR3 protein. The table lists 300,000 to 400,000 distinct CDR3 sequences, roughly 14% of them singletons, with just under 25% in the top ten. The study's findings and limits: Within blood appeared most thyroid clonotypes that had expanded above 0.001. Ophthalmopathy got predicted by the model a median approximately six months before its onset.

The gene calls are TRBV27 and TRBJ1-4, with TRBD1 matching 9 bases. This sequence was found in a woman aged 25 to 45 with Graves' hyperthyroidism. The sequencing sample was made of blood. The CDR3 sequence is CASSQTGQGWEKLLF. CDR3 DNA sequence: TGTGCCAGCAGTCAAACGGGACAGGGATGGGAAAAACTGCTTTTT.